The 17 T cell receptor beta chains presented below share a single source sample, sequenced in a study of cytomegalovirus exposure and HLA in healthy donors. Use of 60 Vbeta and 13 Jbeta primers characterized the PCR. This table comes from immunoSEQ multiplex PCR, and its TCRdb copy is limited to in-frame clones, with some not included. Of about 140,000 clones in the sample, 70% to 80% were seen once. The sequencing sample was made of PBMCs. Every receptor here comes from a male donor in good health and CMV-seronegative.

The chain employs TRBV7-7 and TRBJ2-5; TRBD2 matches at 13 bases. With V trimmed by 5 bases and J by 4 bases, 7 bases remained unmatched. Germline CDR1 and CDR2: SSHAT and FNYEAQ (reference sequence). This CDR3 spans 16 amino acids. DNA of the CDR3: TGTGCCAGCAGCCCCGGACTAGCGGGGGTCCGAGAGACCCAGTACTTC. It specifies CASSPGLAGVRETQYF.

V and J are TRBV10-1 and TRBJ1-2; D perhaps matches TRBD1 (5 bases). Germline CDR1 and CDR2: WNHNN and SYGVQD (reference sequence). This CDR3 has 14 amino acids. V lost 6 bases and J 5 bases, leaving 16 bases between the germline ends. DNA of the CDR3: TGCGCCAGCAGCAAGCGACCCAAGGGGTATGGCTACACCTTC. It is translated as CASSKRPKGYGYTF.

The chain combines TRBV6-5 with TRBJ1-1; 8 bases align to TRBD1. The V and J ends lost 7 bases and 5 bases, in that order; junction bases with no gene match: 9. The CDR3 sequence is 14 residues long. Per the germline V gene, CDR1 is MNHEY and CDR2 is SVGAGI. CDR3 amino acids: CASINQGAGTEAFF. CDR3 bases: TGTGCCAGCATCAACCAGGGGGCGGGGACTGAAGCTTTCTTT.

This clone is termed medium-sized. The chain couples TRBV5-5 to TRBJ2-2; TRBD2 might be the D (6 bases). The CDR3 is made up of 16 amino acids. Per the germline V gene, CDR1 is SGHKS and CDR2 is YYEKEE (reference sequence). V lost 4 bases and J lost 4, with 17 bases in between. CDR3 coding DNA: TGTGCCAGCAGCATTGAGTGGGGGGTCTTCACCGGGGAGCTGTTTTTT. Translating gives CASSIEWGVFTGELFF. Drawing the rest from reference TRBV5-5 and TRBJ2-2, the complete variable domain is DAGVTQSPTHLIKTRGQQVTLRCSPISGHKSVSWYQQVLGQGPQFIFQYYEKEERGRGNFPDRFSARQFPNYSSELNVNALLLGDSALYLCASSIEWGVFTGELFFGEGSRLTVL.

This clone was detected only once. The chain joins TRBV7-9 to TRBJ2-7; 7 bases align to TRBD2. This CDR3 has 13 amino acids. The V and J ends lost 1 base and 4 bases, in that order; junction bases with no gene match: 1. Germline CDR1 and CDR2: SEHNR and FQNEAQ (reference sequence). The CDR3 bases are TGTGCCAGCAGCTTAGGGGGGGGGTACGAGCAGTACTTC. Its translation is CASSLGGGYEQYF.

The chain couples TRBV16 to TRBJ1-6; 8 bases fit TRBD1. There are 14 residues in the CDR3. V lost 4 bases and J lost 9; bases outside the gene matches: 5. Germline values: CDR1 KGHSY, CDR2 FQNENV. The CDR3 region is CASSPSDRASPLHF. CDR3 bases: TGTGCCAGCAGCCCCTCGGACAGGGCTTCACCCCTCCACTTT.

The table lists this clone with a count of one. The chain is built from TRBV6-5 and TRBJ2-1, with TRBD1 as a possible D gene (6 bases). V dropped 6 bases and J dropped 7 bases, with 16 bases sitting between them. The CDR3 length is 14 residues. Germline CDR1 is MNHEY and CDR2 is SVGAGI. Here the CDR3 DNA reads TGTGCCAGCAGCCCCACCGGGACAAAGAATGAGCAGTTCTTC. Its protein is CASSPTGTKNEQFF.

This chain connects TRBV6-1 to TRBJ1-2; D perhaps matches TRBD1 (6 bases). The CDR3 is 13 amino acids. The V and J ends lost 8 bases and 1 base respectively, with 11 bases between them. Germline loops: CDR1 MNHNS, CDR2 SASEGT. The CDR3 region is CASGGHLNYGYTF. CDR3 nucleotide sequence: TGTGCCAGCGGGGGCCACCTTAACTATGGCTACACCTTC.

The J gene is TRBJ1-5, the V gene TRBV4-1; TRBD1 is a possible D gene (5 bases). The V and J ends lost 2 bases and 5 bases respectively, with 13 bases between them. Germline V gives CDR1 MGHRA, CDR2 YSYEKL. The length of the CDR3 is 15 residues. The CDR3 DNA reads as TGCGCCAGCAGCCAAAGCGACAGAGAAGATCAGCCCCAGCATTTT. Translated: CASSQSDREDQPQHF.

This chain's CDR3 is CASRGTVPNEKLFF. CDR3 DNA sequence: TGTGCCAGCAGGGGGACAGTCCCGAATGAAAAACTGTTTTTT. The chain joins TRBV2 to TRBJ1-4, with 7 bases identical to TRBD1. Germline loops: CDR1 SNHLY, CDR2 FYNNEI. V dropped 6 bases and J dropped 5; count of bases not matched to a gene: 6. The CDR3 is made up of 14 amino acids.

V gene TRBV4-3 combines with J gene TRBJ2-2, with TRBD2 matching over 7 bases. Germline V gene sequence: CDR1 LGHNA, CDR2 YSLEER. V lost 1 base, J lost 2 bases, and 1 base stayed unmatched. The CDR3 covers 15 residues. CDR3 sequence: CASSQGGGNTGELFF. The CDR3 DNA sequence: TGCGCCAGCAGCCAAGGGGGGGGTAACACCGGGGAGCTGTTTTTT.

V gene TRBV28 combines with J gene TRBJ2-7; 10 positions agree with TRBD1. After removal of 6 bases from V and 4 bases from J, the junction contained 3 bases not matched to a gene. The CDR3 loop spans 13 amino acids. Germline loops: CDR1 MDHEN, CDR2 SYDVKM. The CDR3 spells CASRPGQGYEQYF. The CDR3 coding sequence is TGTGCCAGCAGGCCGGGACAGGGGTACGAGCAGTACTTC.

V usage is TRBV11-2 and J usage is TRBJ1-1; no definite D call. V was shortened by 1 base and J by 0 bases, with 3 bases between the two germline ends. The CDR3 consists of 13 residues. Looked up from germline, CDR1 is SGHAT and CDR2 is FQNNGV. This CDR3 is CASSLGMNTEAFF. Written as DNA, the CDR3 is TGTGCCAGCAGCTTAGGTATGAACACTGAAGCTTTCTTT.

In DNA, the CDR3 is TGTGCCAGCAGCTTGGTCTCGCGGGGCGGGGAGACCCAGTACTTC. This sequence encodes CASSLVSRGGETQYF. The V call is TRBV5-4, the J call TRBJ2-5; weak D call: TRBD2 (6 bases). V was cut by 0 bases and J by 5 bases, with 14 bases left in between. The CDR3 totals 15 residues. Germline CDR1 reads SGHNT; CDR2 reads YYREEE (reference sequence).

This rearrangement joins TRBV6-1 to TRBJ1-6; a possible D gene is TRBD1 (6 bases). The germline V gene encodes CDR1 MNHNS and CDR2 SASEGT. CDR3 size: 14 residues. Trimming shortened V by 3 bases and J by 8 bases, and 11 bases separated the two germline ends. This CDR3 reads CASSDQGRDSPLHF. The CDR3 DNA is TGTGCCAGCAGTGATCAGGGGAGGGATTCACCCCTCCACTTT.

V gene TRBV28 combines with J gene TRBJ1-5; D uncertain. CDR3 size: 17 residues. The V gene's germline CDR1 is MDHEN and CDR2 SYDVKM. Between the trimmed V and J ends, which lost 5 bases and 1 base, there was a span of 18 bases. The CDR3 protein is CASSRARDLGSNQPQHF. The CDR3 DNA is TGTGCCAGCAGTCGGGCGAGGGATTTGGGAAGCAATCAGCCCCAGCATTTT.

The genes are TRBV11-2 and TRBJ2-7; no clear D. Germline loops: CDR1 SGHAT, CDR2 FQNNGV. Trimming took 4 bases from V and 6 from J, leaving 7 bases between them. There are 11 residues in the CDR3. The DNA of the CDR3 is TGTGCCAGCAGCTCTGGCCGCGAGCAGTACTTC. It is translated as CASSSGREQYF.